This TCR beta chain appears in the sequencing data of a study of T cells in localized non-small cell lung cancer. Findings of the study overall: Longer overall survival was seen with higher T cell density measured in blood. Heterogeneity remains possible because sequencing was limited to only one tumor region. Among the tissues sampled, uninvolved adjacent lung had the highest T cell clonality, above tumor.

The CDR3 contains 13 residues. Germline loops: CDR1 MGHDK, CDR2 SYGVNS. The ends were cut back, 6 bases at V and 3 bases at J, with 11 bases in the middle. A word on this clone: The antigen remains undetermined.

Method: immunoSEQ multiplex PCR; TCRdb's copy keeps in-frame clones and lacks some. In the table there are some 51,000 clones, 70% to 90% of which are singletons. The V call is TRBV25-1, the J call TRBJ1-1; D is unclear. The sequence came from a woman aged 35 to 70 with stage I lung adenocarcinoma. This specimen was peripheral blood, taken before any cancer treatment. The DNA of the CDR3 is TGTGCCAGCAGGTCTGGGGTTCACACTGAAGCTTTCTTT. Its translation is CASRSGVHTEAFF.